This TCR beta chain was obtained from a study of PD-1 blockade in classical Hodgkin lymphoma. Germline V lookup: CDR1 SNHLY, CDR2 FYNNEI. The CDR3 loop spans 13 amino acids. V gave up 6 bases and J gave up 8 bases; unmatched junction bases: 7. Concerning this clone: The antigen is not known.

Study-level findings and limits: Exclusion covered patients beginning nivolumab under 1 year post-ASCT. Before treatment, TCR diversity in newly diagnosed patients was reportedly lower than in healthy donors. Lower baseline TCR diversity marked trial partial responders and progressors.

Time point of the sample: cycle 4 day 1 (C4D1), after 5 to 7 weeks of nivolumab. Exposure to brentuximab vedotin varied, and each patient had relapsed following autologous stem cell transplantation. Repertoires were generated with immunoSEQ multiplex PCR, while TCRdb's copy carries only in-frame clones and drops some. The sample has around 60,000 clones, 70% to 90% seen once. Sample: peripheral blood mononuclear cells (PBMCs), taken before the fourth cycle of nivolumab. V gene TRBV2 combines with J gene TRBJ2-1; 7 bases align to TRBD2. This sequence was found in a human donor with classical Hodgkin lymphoma. CDR3: CASRGRGTDEQFF. The CDR3 DNA follows: TGTGCCAGCAGGGGGCGGGGGACTGATGAGCAGTTCTTC.